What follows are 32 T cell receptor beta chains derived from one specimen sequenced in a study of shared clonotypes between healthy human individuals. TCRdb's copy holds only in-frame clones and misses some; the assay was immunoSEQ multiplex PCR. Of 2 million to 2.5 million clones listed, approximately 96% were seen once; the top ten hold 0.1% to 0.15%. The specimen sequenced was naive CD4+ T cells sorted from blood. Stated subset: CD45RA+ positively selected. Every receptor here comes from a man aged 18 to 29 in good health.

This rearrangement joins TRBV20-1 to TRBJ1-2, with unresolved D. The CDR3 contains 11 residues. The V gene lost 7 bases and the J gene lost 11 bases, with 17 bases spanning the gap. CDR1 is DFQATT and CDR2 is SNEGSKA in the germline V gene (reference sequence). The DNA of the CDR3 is TGCAGTGTCCCGGCCAATTCCGGTTACACCTTC. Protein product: CSVPANSGYTF.

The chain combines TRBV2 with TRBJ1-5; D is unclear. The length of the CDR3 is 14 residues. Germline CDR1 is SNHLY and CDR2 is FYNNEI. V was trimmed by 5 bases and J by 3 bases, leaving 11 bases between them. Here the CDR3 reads CASSTLDPNQPQHF. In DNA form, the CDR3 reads TGTGCCAGCAGTACACTAGACCCCAATCAGCCCCAGCATTTT.

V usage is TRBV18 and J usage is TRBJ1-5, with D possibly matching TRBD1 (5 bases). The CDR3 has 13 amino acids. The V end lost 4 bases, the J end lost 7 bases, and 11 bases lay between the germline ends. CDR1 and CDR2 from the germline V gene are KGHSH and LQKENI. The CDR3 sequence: CASSQGTKQPQHF. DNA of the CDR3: TGTGCCAGCTCACAAGGGACGAAACAGCCCCAGCATTTT.

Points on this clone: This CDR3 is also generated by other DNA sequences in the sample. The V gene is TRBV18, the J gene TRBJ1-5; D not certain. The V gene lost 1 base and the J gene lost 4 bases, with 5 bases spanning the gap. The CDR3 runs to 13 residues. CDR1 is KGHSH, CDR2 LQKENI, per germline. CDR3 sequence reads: CASSPQGNQPQHF. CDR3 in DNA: TGTGCCAGCTCACCACAGGGTAATCAGCCCCAGCATTTT.

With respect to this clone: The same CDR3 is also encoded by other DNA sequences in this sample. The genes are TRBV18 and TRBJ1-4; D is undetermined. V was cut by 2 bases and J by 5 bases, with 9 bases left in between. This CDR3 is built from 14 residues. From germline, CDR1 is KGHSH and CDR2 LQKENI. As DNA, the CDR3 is TGTGCCAGCTCACCAGGAACCGAGAATGAAAAACTGTTTTTT. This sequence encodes CASSPGTENEKLFF.

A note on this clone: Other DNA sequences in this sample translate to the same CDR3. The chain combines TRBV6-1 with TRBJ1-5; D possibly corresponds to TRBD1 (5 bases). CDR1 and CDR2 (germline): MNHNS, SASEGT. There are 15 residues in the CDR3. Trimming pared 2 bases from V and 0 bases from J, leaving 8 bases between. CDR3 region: CASSEQGYSNQPQHF. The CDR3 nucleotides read TGTGCCAGCAGTGAACAGGGCTATAGCAATCAGCCCCAGCATTTT.

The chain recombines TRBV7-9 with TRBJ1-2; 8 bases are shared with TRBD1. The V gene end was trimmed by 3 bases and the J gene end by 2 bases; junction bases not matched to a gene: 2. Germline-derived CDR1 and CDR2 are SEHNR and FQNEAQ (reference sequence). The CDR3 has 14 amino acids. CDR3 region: CASSFGQGNYGYTF. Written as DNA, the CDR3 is TGTGCCAGCAGCTTCGGACAGGGAAACTATGGCTACACCTTC.

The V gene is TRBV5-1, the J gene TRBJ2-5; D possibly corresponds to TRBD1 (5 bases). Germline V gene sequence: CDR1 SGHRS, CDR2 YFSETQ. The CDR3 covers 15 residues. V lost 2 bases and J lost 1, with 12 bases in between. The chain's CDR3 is CASSFRTTPQETQYF. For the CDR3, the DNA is TGCGCCAGCAGCTTCCGGACAACCCCCCAAGAGACCCAGTACTTC.

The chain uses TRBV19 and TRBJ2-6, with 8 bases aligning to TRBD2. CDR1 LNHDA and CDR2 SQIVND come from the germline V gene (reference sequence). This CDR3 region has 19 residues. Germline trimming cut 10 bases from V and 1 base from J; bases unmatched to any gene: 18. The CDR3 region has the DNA TGTGCCACCTGCCGAGGGACGGGAGGGGCCAAGTCTGGGGCCAACGTCCTGACTTTC. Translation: CATCRGTGGAKSGANVLTF.

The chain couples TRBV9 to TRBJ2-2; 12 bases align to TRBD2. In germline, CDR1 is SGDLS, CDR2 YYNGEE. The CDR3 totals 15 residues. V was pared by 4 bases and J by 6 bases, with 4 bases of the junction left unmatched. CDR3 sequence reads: CASSLRLAGAGELFF. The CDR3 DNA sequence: TGTGCCAGCAGCCTCCGACTAGCGGGAGCCGGGGAGCTGTTTTTT. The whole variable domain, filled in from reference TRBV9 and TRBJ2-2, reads DSGVTQTPKHLITATGQRVTLRCSPRSGDLSVYWYQQSLDQGLQFLIQYYNGEERAKGNILERFSAQQFPDLHSELNLSSLELGDSALYFCASSLRLAGAGELFFGEGSRLTVL.

The DNA of the CDR3 is TGTGCCAGCAGAGGACAGGTTCTCTCTGGGGCCAACGTCCTGACTTTC. This translates into CASRGQVLSGANVLTF. The V gene is TRBV11-2, the J gene TRBJ2-6, with 7 bases aligning to TRBD1. Germline V CDR1 and CDR2: SGHAT, FQNNGV. The CDR3 is 16 residues long. V dropped 6 bases and J dropped 0; count of bases not matched to a gene: 5. The full variable domain, completed using reference TRBV11-2 and TRBJ2-6, is EAGVAQSPRYKIIEKRQSVAFWCNPISGHATLYWYQQILGQGPKLLIQFQNNGVVDDSQLPKDRFSAERLKGVDSTLKIQPAKLEDSAVYLCASRGQVLSGANVLTFGAGSRLTVL.

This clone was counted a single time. The DNA for the CDR3 is TGTGCCAGCAGCTTTGGTCAAAAAGCGAACACTGAAGCTTTCTTT. Translating it yields CASSFGQKANTEAFF. The chain couples TRBV5-6 to TRBJ1-1; no firm D call. CDR1 is SGHDT and CDR2 is YYEEEE in the germline V gene. V lost 2 bases, J lost 1 base, and 12 bases lay in between. This CDR3 comprises 15 residues. The full variable domain, completed using reference TRBV5-6 and TRBJ1-1, is DAGVTQSPTHLIKTRGQQVTLRCSPKSGHDTVSWYQQALGQGPQFIFQYYEEEERQRGNFPDRFSGHQFPNYSSELNVNALLLGDSALYLCASSFGQKANTEAFFGQGTRLTVV.

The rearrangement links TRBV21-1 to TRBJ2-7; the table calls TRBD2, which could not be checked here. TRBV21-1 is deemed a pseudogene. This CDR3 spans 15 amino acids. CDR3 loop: CAGHQRGGSTYEQYF. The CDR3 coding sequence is TGTGCCGGCCACCAGAGGGGGGGCAGCACCTACGAGCAGTACTTC.

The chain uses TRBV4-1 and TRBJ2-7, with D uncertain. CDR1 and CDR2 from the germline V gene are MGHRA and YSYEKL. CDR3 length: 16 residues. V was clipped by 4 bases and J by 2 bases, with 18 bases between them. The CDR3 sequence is CASSPTHDKPTYEQYF. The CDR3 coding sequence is TGCGCCAGCAGCCCCACCCATGACAAGCCCACCTACGAGCAGTACTTC.

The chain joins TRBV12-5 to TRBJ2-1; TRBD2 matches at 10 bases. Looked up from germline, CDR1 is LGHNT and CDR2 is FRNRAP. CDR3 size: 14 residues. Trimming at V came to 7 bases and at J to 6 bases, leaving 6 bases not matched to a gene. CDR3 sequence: CASAPRTSGNEQFF. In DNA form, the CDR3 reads TGTGCTAGTGCCCCTAGGACTAGCGGCAATGAGCAGTTCTTC.

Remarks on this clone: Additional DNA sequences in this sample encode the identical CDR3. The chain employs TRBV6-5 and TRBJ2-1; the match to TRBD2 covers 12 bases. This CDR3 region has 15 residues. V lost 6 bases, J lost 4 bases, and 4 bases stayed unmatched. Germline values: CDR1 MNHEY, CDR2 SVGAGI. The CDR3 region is CASSRLAGVYNEQFF. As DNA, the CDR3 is TGTGCCAGCAGCCGACTAGCGGGAGTTTACAATGAGCAGTTCTTC.

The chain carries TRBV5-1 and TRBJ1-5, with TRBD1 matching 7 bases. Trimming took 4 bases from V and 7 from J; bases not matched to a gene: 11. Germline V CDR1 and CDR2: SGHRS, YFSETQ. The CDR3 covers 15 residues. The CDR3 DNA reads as TGCGCCAGCAGCAAAACGACAGGGCTAGGGCAGCCCCAGCATTTT. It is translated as CASSKTTGLGQPQHF.

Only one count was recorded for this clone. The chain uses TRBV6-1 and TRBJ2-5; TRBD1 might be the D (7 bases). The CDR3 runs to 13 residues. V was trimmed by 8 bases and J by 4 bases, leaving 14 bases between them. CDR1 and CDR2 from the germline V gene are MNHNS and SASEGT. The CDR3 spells CASQRQGGETQYF. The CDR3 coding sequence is TGTGCCAGCCAAAGACAGGGAGGAGAGACCCAGTACTTC.

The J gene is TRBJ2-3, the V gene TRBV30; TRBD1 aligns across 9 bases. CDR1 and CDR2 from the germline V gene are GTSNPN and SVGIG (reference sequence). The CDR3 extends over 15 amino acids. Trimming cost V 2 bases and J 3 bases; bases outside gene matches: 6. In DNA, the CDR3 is TGTGCCTGGAGTAAGGGACAGGGTATAACAGATACGCAGTATTTT. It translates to CAWSKGQGITDTQYF.

CDR3 residues: CASSYSTGGLREQFF. The CDR3 bases are TGTGCCAGCAGTTACTCTACGGGGGGCCTCCGGGAGCAGTTCTTC. V and J are TRBV6-5 and TRBJ2-1; D perhaps matches TRBD2 (7 bases). The length of the CDR3 is 15 residues. The V gene lost 0 bases and the J gene lost 10 bases, with 16 bases spanning the gap. Germline V gene sequence: CDR1 MNHEY, CDR2 SVGAGI.

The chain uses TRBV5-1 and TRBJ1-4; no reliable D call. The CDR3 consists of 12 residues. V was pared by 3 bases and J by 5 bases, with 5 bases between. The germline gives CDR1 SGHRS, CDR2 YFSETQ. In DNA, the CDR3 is TGCGCCAGCAGCTCCTCAAATGAAAAACTGTTTTTT. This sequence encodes CASSSSNEKLFF.

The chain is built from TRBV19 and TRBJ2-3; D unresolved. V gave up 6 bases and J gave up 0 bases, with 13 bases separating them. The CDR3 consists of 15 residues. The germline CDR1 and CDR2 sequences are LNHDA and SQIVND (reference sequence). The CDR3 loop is CASSPIKPSTDTQYF. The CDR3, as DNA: TGTGCCAGTAGCCCTATCAAACCTAGCACAGATACGCAGTATTTT.

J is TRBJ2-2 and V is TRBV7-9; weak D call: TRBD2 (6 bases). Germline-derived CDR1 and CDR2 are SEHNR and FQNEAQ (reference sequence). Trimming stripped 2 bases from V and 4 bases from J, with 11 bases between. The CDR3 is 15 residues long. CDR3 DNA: TGTGCCAGCAGCTTAAGGCGGGAAGGCACCGGGGAGCTGTTTTTT. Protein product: CASSLRREGTGELFF.

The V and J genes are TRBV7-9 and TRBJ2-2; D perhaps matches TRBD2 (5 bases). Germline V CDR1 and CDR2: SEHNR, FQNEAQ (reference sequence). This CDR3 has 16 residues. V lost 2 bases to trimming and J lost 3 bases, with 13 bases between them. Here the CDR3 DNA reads TGTGCCAGCAGCTTATCAACGGGGATCCACACCGGGGAGCTGTTTTTT. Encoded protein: CASSLSTGIHTGELFF.

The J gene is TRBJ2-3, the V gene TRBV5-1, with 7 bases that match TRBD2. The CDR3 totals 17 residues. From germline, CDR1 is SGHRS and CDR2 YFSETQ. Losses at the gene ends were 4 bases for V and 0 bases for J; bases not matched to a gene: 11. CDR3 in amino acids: CASSPSPSGASTDTQYF. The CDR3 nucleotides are TGCGCCAGCAGCCCAAGCCCTAGCGGAGCTAGCACAGATACGCAGTATTTT. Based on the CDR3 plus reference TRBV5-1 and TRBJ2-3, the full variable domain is KAGVTQTPRYLIKTRGQQVTLSCSPISGHRSVSWYQQTPGQGLQFLFEYFSETQRNKGNFPGRFSGRQFSNSRSEMNVSTLELGDSALYLCASSPSPSGASTDTQYFGPGTRLTVL.

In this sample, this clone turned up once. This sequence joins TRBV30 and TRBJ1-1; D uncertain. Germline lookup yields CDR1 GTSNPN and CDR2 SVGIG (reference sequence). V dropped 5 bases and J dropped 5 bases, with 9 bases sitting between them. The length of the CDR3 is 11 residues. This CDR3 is CAWSYGTEAFF. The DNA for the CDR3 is TGTGCCTGGTCATATGGGACTGAAGCTTTCTTT.

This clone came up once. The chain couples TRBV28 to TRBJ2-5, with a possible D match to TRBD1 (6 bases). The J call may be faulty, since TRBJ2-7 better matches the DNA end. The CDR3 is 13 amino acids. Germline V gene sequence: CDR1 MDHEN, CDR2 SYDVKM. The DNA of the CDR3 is TGTGCCAGCAGCCTGGACAGTTCCTACGAGCAGTACTTC. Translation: CASSLDSSYEQYF.

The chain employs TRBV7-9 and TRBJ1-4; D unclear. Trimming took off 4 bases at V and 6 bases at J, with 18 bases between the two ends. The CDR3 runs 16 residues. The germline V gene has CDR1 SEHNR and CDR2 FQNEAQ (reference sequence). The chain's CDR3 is CASSSGQVTVDEKLFF. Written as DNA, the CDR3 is TGTGCCAGCAGCTCCGGGCAGGTCACTGTCGATGAAAAACTGTTTTTT.

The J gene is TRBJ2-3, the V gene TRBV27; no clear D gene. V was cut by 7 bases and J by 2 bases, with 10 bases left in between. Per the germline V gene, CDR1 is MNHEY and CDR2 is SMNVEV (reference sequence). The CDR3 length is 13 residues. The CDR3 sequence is CASTSPFTDTQYF. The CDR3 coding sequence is TGTGCCAGCACCTCACCATTCACAGATACGCAGTATTTT.

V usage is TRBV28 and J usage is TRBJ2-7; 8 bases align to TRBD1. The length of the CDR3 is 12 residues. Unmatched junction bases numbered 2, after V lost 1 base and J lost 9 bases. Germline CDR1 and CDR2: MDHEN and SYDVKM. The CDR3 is CASSLSQGGQYF. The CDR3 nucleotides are TGTGCCAGCAGTTTATCACAGGGGGGGCAGTACTTC.

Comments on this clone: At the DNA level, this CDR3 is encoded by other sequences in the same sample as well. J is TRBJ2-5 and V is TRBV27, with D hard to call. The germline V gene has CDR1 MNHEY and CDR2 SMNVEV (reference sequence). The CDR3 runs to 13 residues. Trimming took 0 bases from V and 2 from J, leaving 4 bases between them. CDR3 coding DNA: TGTGCCAGCAGTTTATCTCGACAAGAGACCCAGTACTTC. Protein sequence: CASSLSRQETQYF.

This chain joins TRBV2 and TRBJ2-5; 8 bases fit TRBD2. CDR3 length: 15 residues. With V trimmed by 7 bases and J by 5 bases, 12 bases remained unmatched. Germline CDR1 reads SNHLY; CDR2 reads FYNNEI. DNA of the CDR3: TGTGCCAGCACCTTACTAGCGGCCCCCGAGGAGACCCAGTACTTC. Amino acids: CASTLLAAPEETQYF.